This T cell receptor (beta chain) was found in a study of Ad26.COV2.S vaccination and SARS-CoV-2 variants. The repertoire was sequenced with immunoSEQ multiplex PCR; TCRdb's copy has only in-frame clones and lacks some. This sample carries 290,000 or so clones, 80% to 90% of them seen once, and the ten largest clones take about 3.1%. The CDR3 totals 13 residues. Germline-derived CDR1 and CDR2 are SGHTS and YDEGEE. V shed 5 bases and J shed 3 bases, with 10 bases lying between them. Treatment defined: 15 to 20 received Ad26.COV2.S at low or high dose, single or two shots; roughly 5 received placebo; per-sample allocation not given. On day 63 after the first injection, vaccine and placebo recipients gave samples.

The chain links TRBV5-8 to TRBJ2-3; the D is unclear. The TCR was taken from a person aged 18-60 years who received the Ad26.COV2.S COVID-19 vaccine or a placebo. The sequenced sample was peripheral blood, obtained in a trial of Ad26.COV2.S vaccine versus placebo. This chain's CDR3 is CASSHGRTDTQYF. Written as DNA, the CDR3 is TGTGCCAGCAGTCATGGTAGGACAGATACGCAGTATTTT. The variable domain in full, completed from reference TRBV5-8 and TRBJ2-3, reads EAGVTQSPTHLIKTRGQQATLRCSPISGHTSVYWYQQALGLGLQFLLWYDEGEERNRGNFPPRFSGRQFPNYSSELNVNALELEDSALYLCASSHGRTDTQYFGPGTRLTVL.